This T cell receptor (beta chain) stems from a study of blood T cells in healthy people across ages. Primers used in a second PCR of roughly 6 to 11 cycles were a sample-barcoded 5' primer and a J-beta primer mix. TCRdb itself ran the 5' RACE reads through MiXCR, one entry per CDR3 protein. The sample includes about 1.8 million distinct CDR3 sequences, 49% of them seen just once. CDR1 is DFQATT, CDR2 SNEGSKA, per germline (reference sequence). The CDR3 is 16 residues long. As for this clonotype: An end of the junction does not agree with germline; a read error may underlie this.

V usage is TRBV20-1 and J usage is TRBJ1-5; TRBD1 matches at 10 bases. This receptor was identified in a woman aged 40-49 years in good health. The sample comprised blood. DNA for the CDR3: TGCAGTGCCCCAGAACGAAGGGACAGGGGCAACCAGCCCCAGCATTTT. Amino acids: CSAPERRDRGNQPQHF.